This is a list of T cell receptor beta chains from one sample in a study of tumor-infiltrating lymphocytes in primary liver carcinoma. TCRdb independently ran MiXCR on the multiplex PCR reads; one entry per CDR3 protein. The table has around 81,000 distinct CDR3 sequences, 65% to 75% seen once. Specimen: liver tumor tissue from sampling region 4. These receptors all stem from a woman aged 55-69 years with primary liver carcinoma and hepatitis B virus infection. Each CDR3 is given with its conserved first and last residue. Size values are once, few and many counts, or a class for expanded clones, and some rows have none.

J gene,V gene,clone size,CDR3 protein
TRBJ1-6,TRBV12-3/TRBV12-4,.,CASSHTGTVNSPLHF
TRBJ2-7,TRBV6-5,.,CASIAAAGVYYEQYF
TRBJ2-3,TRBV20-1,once,CSARDGVSFTDTQYF
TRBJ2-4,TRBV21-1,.,CALQPDKAGDHSFQYF
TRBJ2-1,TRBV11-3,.,CACSIGFGGLSYNERFF
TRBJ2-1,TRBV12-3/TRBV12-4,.,CASRLDSLAVAHEQFF
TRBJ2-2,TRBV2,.,CASRPSGTNTGELFF
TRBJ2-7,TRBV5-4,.,CVSSGVPGQGRNEQYF
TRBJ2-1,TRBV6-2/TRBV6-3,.,CASSYGGSHNERFF
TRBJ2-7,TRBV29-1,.,CSVEDAKGTGLYEQYF
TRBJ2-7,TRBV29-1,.,CSATGTGSSYGQYF
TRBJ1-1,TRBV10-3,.,CAVSESPGELTEAFF
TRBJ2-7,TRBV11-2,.,CVSSTISGQESSYGQYF
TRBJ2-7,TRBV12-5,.,CASGLDRGFKQYF
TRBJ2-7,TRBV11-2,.,CVSSPGQRYEQYF
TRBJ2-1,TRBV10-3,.,CAIWTGEHNNELFF
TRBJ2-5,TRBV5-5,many,CASSGTGGQETQYF
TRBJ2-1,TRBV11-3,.,CASSSGTSGKLEQFF
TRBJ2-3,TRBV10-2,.,CASSTILQGSGTDTQYF
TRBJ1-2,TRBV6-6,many,CASSYSSGRTGYGYTF
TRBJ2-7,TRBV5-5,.,CASSPKGTGGDSSYEQYF
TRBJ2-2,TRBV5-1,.,CAGSLGTGTYTGELFF
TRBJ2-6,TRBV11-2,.,CANGLGDGPVSSGANVLTF
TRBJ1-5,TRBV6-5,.,CAGSRRQGNQPPRF
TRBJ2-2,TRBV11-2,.,CASSPPQGLTGELFF
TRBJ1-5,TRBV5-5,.,CASSPGLTMRRPQHF
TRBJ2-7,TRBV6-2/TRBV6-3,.,CVSSYSISSGKVTYEQYF
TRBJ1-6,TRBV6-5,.,CASSSKREGLNNSPLHF
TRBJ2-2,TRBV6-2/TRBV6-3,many,CAGGGVLNTGELFF